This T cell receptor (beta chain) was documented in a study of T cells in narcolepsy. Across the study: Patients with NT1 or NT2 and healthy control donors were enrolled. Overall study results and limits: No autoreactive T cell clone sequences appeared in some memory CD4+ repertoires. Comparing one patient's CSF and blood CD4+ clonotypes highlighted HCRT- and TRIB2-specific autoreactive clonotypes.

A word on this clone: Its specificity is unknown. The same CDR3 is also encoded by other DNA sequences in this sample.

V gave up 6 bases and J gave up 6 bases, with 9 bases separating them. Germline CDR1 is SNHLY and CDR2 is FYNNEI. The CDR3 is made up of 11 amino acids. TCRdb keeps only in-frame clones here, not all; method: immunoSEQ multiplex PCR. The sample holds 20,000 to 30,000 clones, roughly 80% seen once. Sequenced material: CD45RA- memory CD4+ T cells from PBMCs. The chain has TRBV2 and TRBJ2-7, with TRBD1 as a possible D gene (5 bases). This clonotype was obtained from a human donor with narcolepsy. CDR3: CASSGQGEQYF. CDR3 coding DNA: TGTGCCAGCAGCGGACAAGGCGAGCAGTACTTC. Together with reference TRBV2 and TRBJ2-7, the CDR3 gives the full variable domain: EPEVTQTPSHQVTQMGQEVILRCVPISNHLYFYWYRQILGQKVEFLVSFYNNEISEKSEIFDDQFSVERPDGSNFTLKIRSTKLEDSAMYFCASSGQGEQYFGPGTRLTVT.